The rows below give T cell receptor beta chains drawn from one sample of a study of Ad26.COV2.S vaccination and SARS-CoV-2 variants. Generated by immunoSEQ multiplex PCR, the TCRdb table keeps only in-frame clones and is missing some. The data hold a few hundred thousand clones, with approximately 90% observed a single time. The sequenced sample was peripheral blood, obtained in a trial of Ad26.COV2.S vaccine versus placebo. Receptor source: a person aged 18-65 years who received the Ad26.COV2.S COVID-19 vaccine or a placebo. The CDR3 runs from the conserved cysteine through the conserved F or W. Fields, in order: D gene, clone size, J gene, CDR3 length, V gene, CDR3 DNA, CDR3 protein. D genes are given only for firm matches. Clone size, where shown, is once, few, many, or a class for clones that have expanded.

D: -
size: -
J: TRBJ2-5
length: 13
V: TRBV7-2
DNA: TGTGCCAGCAGCTTCGGACGGTGGGAGACCCAGTACTTC
CDR3: CASSFGRWETQYF

D: -
size: -
J: TRBJ2-2
length: 14
V: TRBV28
DNA: TGTGCCAGCAGTTTATCGGGCGACACCGGGGAGCTGTTTTTT
CDR3: CASSLSGDTGELFF

D: -
size: -
J: TRBJ2-1
length: 15
V: TRBV19
DNA: TGTGCCAGTAGTATCAAGGCCAGCTCCTACAATGAGCAGTTCTTC
CDR3: CASSIKASSYNEQFF

D: TRBD1
size: -
J: TRBJ2-2
length: 14
V: TRBV30
DNA: TGTGCCTGTAAGACAGGGGCGAACACCGGGGAGCTGTTTTTT
CDR3: CACKTGANTGELFF

D: -
size: -
J: TRBJ2-2
length: 15
V: TRBV6-2/TRBV6-3
DNA: TGTGCCAGCAGTTACGTGAGACAGACCACCGGGGAGCTGTTTTTT
CDR3: CASSYVRQTTGELFF

D: -
size: -
J: TRBJ1-4
length: 13
V: TRBV9
DNA: TGTGCCAGCAGCCCCATGGCGACCGAAAAACTGTTTTTT
CDR3: CASSPMATEKLFF

D: TRBD2
size: -
J: TRBJ2-1
length: 16
V: TRBV27
DNA: TGTGCCAGCAGTTTCTTGGCGGGGGTAAACCTTAATGAGCAGTTCTTC
CDR3: CASSFLAGVNLNEQFF

D: -
size: -
J: TRBJ2-7
length: 13
V: TRBV19
DNA: TGTGCCAGTGGTAACGGGCCTTTCTACGAGCAGTACTTC
CDR3: CASGNGPFYEQYF

D: TRBD1
size: -
J: TRBJ2-1
length: 17
V: TRBV6-6
DNA: TGTGCCAGCAGTCTTGGAGGGGACAGGAGCTCCTACAATGAGCAGTTCTTC
CDR3: CASSLGGDRSSYNEQFF

D: TRBD1
size: -
J: TRBJ2-2
length: 17
V: TRBV3-1/TRBV3-2
DNA: TGTGCCAGCAGCCAACCGGGTGGACAGGGAGGCACCGGGGAGCTGTTTTTT
CDR3: CASSQPGGQGGTGELFF

D: TRBD1
size: -
J: TRBJ2-7
length: 13
V: TRBV27
DNA: TGTGCCAGCCGGGACAGGGTGAACTACGAGCAGTACTTC
CDR3: CASRDRVNYEQYF

D: -
size: -
J: TRBJ2-2
length: 14
V: TRBV3-1/TRBV3-2
DNA: TGTGCCAGCAGCCAAGAGAGGAGGACCGGGGAGCTGTTTTTT
CDR3: CASSQERRTGELFF

D: -
size: -
J: TRBJ2-3
length: 12
V: TRBV3-1/TRBV3-2
DNA: TGTGCCAGCAGCCTGACCCTAGATACGCAGTATTTT
CDR3: CASSLTLDTQYF

D: -
size: -
J: TRBJ1-2
length: 15
V: TRBV5-1
DNA: TGCGCCAGCAGCTTGGAATCTAAAGGTGTCGATGGCTACACCTTC
CDR3: CASSLESKGVDGYTF

D: -
size: -
J: TRBJ2-7
length: 12
V: TRBV2
DNA: TGTGCCAGCAGTGCACGGTCTGGCGAGCAGTACTTC
CDR3: CASSARSGEQYF

D: -
size: -
J: TRBJ1-2
length: 14
V: TRBV9
DNA: TGTGCCAGCAGCGTAGCCCCAACTAACTATGGCTACACCTTC
CDR3: CASSVAPTNYGYTF

D: -
size: -
J: TRBJ2-5
length: 14
V: TRBV30
DNA: TGTGCCTGGAACGCGGGACGGAACCAAGAGACCCAGTACTTC
CDR3: CAWNAGRNQETQYF

D: -
size: -
J: TRBJ2-1
length: 13
V: TRBV4-2
DNA: TGTGCCAGCAGCCAAGCGAGGTACAATGAGCAGTTCTTC
CDR3: CASSQARYNEQFF

D: -
size: -
J: TRBJ1-6
length: 14
V: TRBV7-2
DNA: TGTGCCAGCAGCTTGAACAGGGAAGGTTCACCCCTCCACTTT
CDR3: CASSLNREGSPLHF

D: -
size: -
J: TRBJ2-2
length: 15
V: TRBV9
DNA: TGTGCCAGCAGCGTAGGGGGTGTTAACACCGGGGAGCTGTTTTTT
CDR3: CASSVGGVNTGELFF

D: -
size: -
J: TRBJ2-1
length: 15
V: TRBV10-1
DNA: TGCGCCAGCAGTGAGTGGGCTTCCGCCTACGATGGGCAGTTCTTC
CDR3: CASSEWASAYDGQFF

D: -
size: once
J: TRBJ1-1
length: 14
V: TRBV7-2
DNA: TGTGCCAGCAGCTATACCTCTCGCGGGACTGAAGCTTTCTTT
CDR3: CASSYTSRGTEAFF

D: -
size: -
J: TRBJ1-1
length: 13
V: TRBV30
DNA: TGTGCCTGGAGTGCACCGGGGAGGACCAAAGCTTTCTTT
CDR3: CAWSAPGRTKAFF

D: -
size: -
J: TRBJ2-6
length: 11
V: TRBV30
DNA: TGTGCCTGGAGTTGGACCAACGTCCTGACTTTC
CDR3: CAWSWTNVLTF

D: -
size: -
J: TRBJ1-2
length: 13
V: TRBV12-3/TRBV12-4
DNA: TGTGCCAGCAGTCAGACTGAAAACTATGGCTACACCTTC
CDR3: CASSQTENYGYTF

D: -
size: -
J: TRBJ1-1
length: 15
V: TRBV27
DNA: TGTGCCAGCAGTCTCGGACGCTACTCGAACACTGAAGCTTTCTTT
CDR3: CASSLGRYSNTEAFF

D: -
size: -
J: TRBJ1-2
length: 15
V: TRBV19
DNA: TGTGCCAGTTCGTCCGGACGGGGAGGGGACTATGGCTACACCTTC
CDR3: CASSSGRGGDYGYTF

D: -
size: -
J: TRBJ2-7
length: 13
V: TRBV30
DNA: TGTGCCTGGGCTGACTCTAGAAGGGAAGAGCAGTACTTC
CDR3: CAWADSRREEQYF

D: -
size: -
J: TRBJ2-5
length: 13
V: TRBV12-3/TRBV12-4
DNA: TGTGCCAGCAGCACCCACCTCCAAGAGACCCAGTACTTC
CDR3: CASSTHLQETQYF

D: -
size: -
J: TRBJ1-1
length: 17
V: TRBV19
DNA: TGTGCCAGTAGACCGGGACAAGGGTTCCCCATGAACACTGAAGCTTTCTTT
CDR3: CASRPGQGFPMNTEAFF